These 4 T cell receptor beta chains were all obtained from the same sample, sequenced in a study of human T cells and chemical hapten exposure. The time point here: patch test 1, 2 weeks after DPC sensitization. The sample's treatment: therapeutic diphenylcyclopropenone sensitization with weekly scalp DPC. Each CDR3 protein is one row after TCRdb ran MiXCR on the RACE reads. The table lists some 340,000 distinct CDR3 sequences, around 7% of them singletons. The sequencing here drew on whole blood, taken in connection with sensitization to the hapten diphenylcyclopropenone (DPC). These receptors were collected from a woman under 30 with alopecia areata. Some clones in this sample may be carry-over from other donors' samples.

The chain links TRBV3-1 to TRBJ1-1, with D perhaps TRBD1 (6 bases). The CDR3 has 16 residues. V lost 1 base to trimming and J lost 0 bases, with 12 bases between them. The V gene's germline CDR1 is LGHDT and CDR2 YNNKEL (reference sequence). DNA of the CDR3: TGTGCCAGCAGCCAAGGCTGGGGGCGAATGAACACTGAAGCTTTCTTT. As protein: CASSQGWGRMNTEAFF. Combining the CDR3 with reference TRBV3-1 and TRBJ1-1 gives the whole variable domain DTAVSQTPKYLVTQMGNDKSIKCEQNLGHDTMYWYKQDSKKFLKIMFSYNNKELIINETVPNRFSPKSPDKAHLNLHINSLELGDSAVYFCASSQGWGRMNTEAFFGQGTRLTVV.

This rearrangement joins TRBV6-5 to TRBJ2-7; maybe TRBD2 (5 bases). Germline CDR1 and CDR2: MNHEY and SVGAGI. This CDR3 contains 13 residues. Deletions cut 6 bases from V and 5 bases from J, with 14 bases between. The CDR3 loop is CASSRGLHDEQYF. CDR3 nucleotides: TGTGCCAGCAGCCGAGGGTTACACGACGAGCAGTACTTC.

This clonotype was counted between two and nine times. This chain uses TRBV20-1 with TRBJ2-7; 7 bases agree with TRBD1. This CDR3 is 15 amino acids long. Trimming took 1 base from V and 0 from J; bases not matched to a gene: 6. The germline V gene encodes CDR1 DFQATT and CDR2 SNEGSKA (reference sequence). DNA of the CDR3: TGCAGTGCTAGAGCACCGGACAGGTCCTCCTACGAGCAGTACTTC. Residues: CSARAPDRSSYEQYF.

The CDR3 coding sequence is TGTGCCAGCAGCTTGTGGGACAGGGACTTCAATCAGCCCCAGCATTTT. Protein product: CASSLWDRDFNQPQHF. The V gene is TRBV5-6, the J gene TRBJ1-5, with 9 bases fitting TRBD1. The CDR3 runs to 16 residues. Germline V gene data show CDR1 as SGHDT and CDR2 as YYEEEE. The ends lost 1 base at V and 3 bases at J; junction bases unmatched: 5.